This T cell receptor beta chain was captured in a study of blood T cells in healthy people across ages. Germline V gene data show CDR1 as MGHDK and CDR2 as SYGVNS. Trimming removed 3 bases from V and 6 bases from J; junction bases left unmatched: 8. The CDR3 sequence is 16 residues long. A sample-barcoded 5' primer and a J-beta primer mix were used in a second PCR of roughly 6 to 11 cycles. TCRdb reanalysed the 5' RACE reads using MiXCR and keeps one entry per CDR3 protein. The table lists about a million distinct CDR3 sequences, about 53% of them singletons. Overall study results and limits: Unsorted PBMC material precluded a definitive naive versus antigen-experienced comparison. A roughly linear age-dependent decrease characterized TCR beta diversity per million T cells.

Every donor provided approximately 9.2 milliliters of peripheral blood. RNA extraction gave at least 5 micrograms of total RNA per sample. As to this clonotype: What it binds is not known.

The chain couples TRBV25-1 to TRBJ2-2; 9 bases map to TRBD1. Sequencing used blood. This TCR was recovered from a woman aged 55-70 years in good health. CDR3 residues: CASSDPGQGRAGELFF. The CDR3 nucleotides read TGTGCCAGCAGTGATCCGGGACAGGGAAGGGCCGGGGAGCTGTTTTTT.